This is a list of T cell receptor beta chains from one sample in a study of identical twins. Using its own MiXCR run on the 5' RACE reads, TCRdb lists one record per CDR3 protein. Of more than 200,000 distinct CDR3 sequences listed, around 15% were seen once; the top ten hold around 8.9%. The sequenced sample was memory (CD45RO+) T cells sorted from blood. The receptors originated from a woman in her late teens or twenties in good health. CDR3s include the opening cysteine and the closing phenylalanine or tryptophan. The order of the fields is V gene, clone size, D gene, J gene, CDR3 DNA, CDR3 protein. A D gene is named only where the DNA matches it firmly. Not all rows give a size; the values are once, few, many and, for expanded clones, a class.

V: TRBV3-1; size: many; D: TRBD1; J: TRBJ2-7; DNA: TGTGCCAGCAGCCGGCAGGGGGATACCTACGAGCAGTACTTC; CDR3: CASSRQGDTYEQYF
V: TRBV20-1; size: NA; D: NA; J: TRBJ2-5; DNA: TGCAGTGCCTTCGGGGGACGGGGAGAAGAGACCCAGTACTTC; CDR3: CSAFGGRGEETQYF
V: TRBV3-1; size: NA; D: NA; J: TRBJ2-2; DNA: TGTGCCAGCAGCCAAGATGGGACGGACACCGGGGAGCTGTTTTTT; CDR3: CASSQDGTDTGELFF
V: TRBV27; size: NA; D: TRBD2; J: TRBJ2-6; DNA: TGTGCCAGCAGTCGGGAGGGTGGGGCCAACGTCCTGACTTTC; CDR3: CASSREGGANVLTF
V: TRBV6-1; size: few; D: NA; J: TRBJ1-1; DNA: TGTGCCAGCAGCGAGGATTGGGGCGGGGCTGAAGCTTTCTTT; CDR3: CASSEDWGGAEAFF
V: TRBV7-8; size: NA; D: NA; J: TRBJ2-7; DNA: TGTGCCAGCAGCAACGAAATCGGCCGGGACCGACCCTACGAGCAGTACTTC; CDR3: CASSNEIGRDRPYEQYF
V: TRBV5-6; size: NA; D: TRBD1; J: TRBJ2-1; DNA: TGTGCCAGCAGCCGAGAGGACAGGGCCTACTACAATGAGCAGTTCTTC; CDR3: CASSREDRAYYNEQFF
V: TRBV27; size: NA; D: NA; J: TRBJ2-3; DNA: TGTGCCAGCAAGGAAATGCTTAGCACAGATACGCAGTATTTT; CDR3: CASKEMLSTDTQYF
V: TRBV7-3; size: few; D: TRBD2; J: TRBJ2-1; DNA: TGTGCCAGCAGCTTTAGCGGGGGGGCAGGGGAGCAGTTCTTC; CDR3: CASSFSGGAGEQFF
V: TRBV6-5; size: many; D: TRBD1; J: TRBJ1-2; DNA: TGTGCCAGCAGTTACTCGGGACAGGGGCTCGATGGCTACACCTTC; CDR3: CASSYSGQGLDGYTF
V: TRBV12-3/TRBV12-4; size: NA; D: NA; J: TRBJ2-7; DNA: TGTGCCAGCAGGTTACCAAGGATAACGACGGGGGAGCAGTACTTC; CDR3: CASRLPRITTGEQYF
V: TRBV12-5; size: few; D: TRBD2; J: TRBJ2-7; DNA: TGTGCTAGTGGTTTGGGACTAGCGGGAGTCGAGCAGTACTTC; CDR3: CASGLGLAGVEQYF
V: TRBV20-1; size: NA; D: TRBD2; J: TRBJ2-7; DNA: TGCAGTGCTACCAGCGACAGCGGGACCCCCTACGAGCAGTACTTC; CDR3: CSATSDSGTPYEQYF
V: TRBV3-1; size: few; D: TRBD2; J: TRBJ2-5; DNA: TGTGCCAGCAGCCAAGAAGTCTGGGGAGGGGAGGAGACCCAGTACTTC; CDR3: CASSQEVWGGEETQYF
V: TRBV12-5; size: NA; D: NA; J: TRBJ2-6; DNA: TGTGCTAGTGGTTTGGGCCGGGCCGGGGCCAACGTCCTGACTTTC; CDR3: CASGLGRAGANVLTF
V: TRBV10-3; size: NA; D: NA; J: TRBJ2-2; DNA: TGTGCCATCAGTGATATGGGGGCAGACACCGGGGAGCTGTTTTTT; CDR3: CAISDMGADTGELFF
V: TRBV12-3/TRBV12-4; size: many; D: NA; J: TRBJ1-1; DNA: TGTGCCAGCGGTTGGGACACTGAAGCTTTCTTT; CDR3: CASGWDTEAFF
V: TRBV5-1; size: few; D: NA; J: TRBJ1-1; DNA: TGCGCCAGCAGCTTGTTGGACACTGAAGCTTTCTTT; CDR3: CASSLLDTEAFF
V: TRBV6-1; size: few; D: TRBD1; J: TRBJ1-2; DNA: TGTGCCAGCAGTAGGGACAGGGCATCGGATGGCTACACCTTC; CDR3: CASSRDRASDGYTF
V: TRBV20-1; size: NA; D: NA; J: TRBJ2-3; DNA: TGCAGTGCCCAGACTAGAATCCGCTCAGATACGCAGTATTTT; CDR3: CSAQTRIRSDTQYF
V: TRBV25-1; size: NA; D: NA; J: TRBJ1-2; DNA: NA; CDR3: CASSSSEGNYGYTF
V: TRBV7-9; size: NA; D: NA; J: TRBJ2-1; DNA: TGTGCCAGCAGCTTAGTTGGAGTAGGCAATGAGCAGTTCTTC; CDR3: CASSLVGVGNEQFF
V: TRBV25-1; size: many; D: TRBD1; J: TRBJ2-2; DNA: TGTGCCAGCAGCGGACAGGGGACCGGGGAGCTGTTTTTT; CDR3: CASSGQGTGELFF
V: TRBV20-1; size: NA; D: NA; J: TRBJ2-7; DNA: TGCAGTGCTAGGGGGGAGTCGAGTGGATACGAGCAGTACTTC; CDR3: CSARGESSGYEQYF
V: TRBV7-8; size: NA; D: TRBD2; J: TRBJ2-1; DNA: TGTGCCAGCAGCCCGACGGGGACTAGGAATGAGCAGTTCTTC; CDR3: CASSPTGTRNEQFF
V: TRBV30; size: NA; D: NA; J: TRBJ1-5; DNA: TGTGCCTGGAGTGTAGATGGGAATCAGCCCCAGCATTTT; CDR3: CAWSVDGNQPQHF
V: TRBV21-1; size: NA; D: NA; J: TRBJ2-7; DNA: TGTGCCAGCAGCAAAGCGGCAGATTGCTACGAGCAGTACTTC; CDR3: CASSKAADCYEQYF
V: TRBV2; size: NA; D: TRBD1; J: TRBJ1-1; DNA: TGTGCCAGCAGTACTGACAGGGCGAACACTGAAGCTTTCTTT; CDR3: CASSTDRANTEAFF
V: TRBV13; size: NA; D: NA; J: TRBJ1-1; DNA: TGTGCCAGCAGCTTAGATTGGCAGACGAACACTGAAGCTTTCTTT; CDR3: CASSLDWQTNTEAFF
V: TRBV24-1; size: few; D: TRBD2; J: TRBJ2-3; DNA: TGTGCCACCAGTGATTCGACTAGCGCGGAGGTTACGCAGTATTTT; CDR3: CATSDSTSAEVTQYF
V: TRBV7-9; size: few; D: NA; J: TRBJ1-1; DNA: TGTGCCAGCAGCCCCAAGACAGCTTCCACTGAAGCTTTCTTT; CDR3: CASSPKTASTEAFF
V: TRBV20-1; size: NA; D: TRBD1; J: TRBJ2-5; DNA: TGCAGTGCTGACAAGACAGGGGGCAGGGAGACCCAGTACTTC; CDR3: CSADKTGGRETQYF
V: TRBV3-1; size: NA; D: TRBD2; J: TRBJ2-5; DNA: TGTGCCAGCAGCTGGACTAGCGGGGGGGCCGGGGAGACCCAGTACTTC; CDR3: CASSWTSGGAGETQYF
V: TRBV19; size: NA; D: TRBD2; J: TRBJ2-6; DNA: TGTGCCAGTAGTAAGGCCCCCCGGGGGGGCACTGGGGCCAACGTCCTGACTTTC; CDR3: CASSKAPRGGTGANVLTF
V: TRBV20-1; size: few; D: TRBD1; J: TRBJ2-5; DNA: TGCAGTGCTAGAGATCAGGGGGCGGTCCAAGAGACCCAGTACTTC; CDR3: CSARDQGAVQETQYF
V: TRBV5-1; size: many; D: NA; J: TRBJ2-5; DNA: TGCGCCAGCAGGGACACCATCGATCAAGAGACCCAGTACTTC; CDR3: CASRDTIDQETQYF
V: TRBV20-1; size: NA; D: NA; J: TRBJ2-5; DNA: TGCAGTGCCCGGGACCATGCAGAGACCCAGTACTTC; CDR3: CSARDHAETQYF
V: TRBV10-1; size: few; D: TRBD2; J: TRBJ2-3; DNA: TGCGCCAGCAGTGTAGGACTAGCGGGGAGCACAGATACGCAGTATTTT; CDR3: CASSVGLAGSTDTQYF
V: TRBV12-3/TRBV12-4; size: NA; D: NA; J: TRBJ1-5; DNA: TGTGCCAGCAGTTTGGGGCATCAGCCCCAGCATTTT; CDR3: CASSLGHQPQHF
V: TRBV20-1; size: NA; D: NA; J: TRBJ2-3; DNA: TGCAGTGCTCCCATCTACGGGGGGCCAGATACGCAGTATTTT; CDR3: CSAPIYGGPDTQYF
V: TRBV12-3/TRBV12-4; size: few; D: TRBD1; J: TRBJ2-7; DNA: TGTGCCAGCAGTTTGGGACAGGGGGTTGGCTACGAGCAGTACTTC; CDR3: CASSLGQGVGYEQYF
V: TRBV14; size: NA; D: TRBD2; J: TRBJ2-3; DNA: TGTGCCAGCAGCCAGACTAGCCCGCGCACAGATACGCAGTATTTT; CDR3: CASSQTSPRTDTQYF
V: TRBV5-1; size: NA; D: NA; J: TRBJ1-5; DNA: TGCGCCAGCAGCTTGGAAGAAAATCAGCCCCAGCATTTT; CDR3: CASSLEENQPQHF
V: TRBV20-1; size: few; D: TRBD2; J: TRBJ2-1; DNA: TGCAGTGCTAATGGACTAGCCCAGGTCTACAATGAGCAGTTCTTC; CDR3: CSANGLAQVYNEQFF
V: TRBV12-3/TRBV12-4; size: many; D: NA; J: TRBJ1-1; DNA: TGTGCCAGCAGACCGACAGGCGGGAACACTGAAGCTTTCTTT; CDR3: CASRPTGGNTEAFF
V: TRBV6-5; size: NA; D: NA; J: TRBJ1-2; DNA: TGTGCCAGCAGTTACCCGCCGGGCCAGGGCTATGGCTACACCTTC; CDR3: CASSYPPGQGYGYTF
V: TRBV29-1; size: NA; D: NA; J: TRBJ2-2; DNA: TGCAGCGTTCGTGAGTCTGCGGAGCTGTTTTTT; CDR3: CSVRESAELFF
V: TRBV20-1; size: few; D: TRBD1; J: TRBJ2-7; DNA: TGCAGTGCTAGAGCCCCGACAGGGAACTCCTACGAGCAGTACTTC; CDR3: CSARAPTGNSYEQYF
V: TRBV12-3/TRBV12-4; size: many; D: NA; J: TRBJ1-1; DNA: TGTGCCAGCAGTTTAAATGGGGGGGCGTACACTGAAGCTTTCTTT; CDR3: CASSLNGGAYTEAFF
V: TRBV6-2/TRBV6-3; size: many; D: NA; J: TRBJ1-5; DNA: TGTGCCAGCAGTTCAACGATTAAATTGGGGGGCTATAGCAATCAGCCCCAGCATTTT; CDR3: CASSSTIKLGGYSNQPQHF
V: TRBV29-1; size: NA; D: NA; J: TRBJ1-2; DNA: TGCAGCGTTGAAGAAGGGACCTATGGCTACACCTTC; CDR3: CSVEEGTYGYTF
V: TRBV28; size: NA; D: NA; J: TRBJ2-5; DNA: TGTGCCAGCAGTTCGGGCAGCATCGGGTCCCAAGAGACCCAGTACTTC; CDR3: CASSSGSIGSQETQYF
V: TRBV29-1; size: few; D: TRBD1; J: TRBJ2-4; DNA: TGCAGCGTTGAAGGGACAGGGGCAAACATTCAGTACTTC; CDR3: CSVEGTGANIQYF
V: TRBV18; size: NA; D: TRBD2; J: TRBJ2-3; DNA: TGTGCCAGCTCACCAACGTCGCTAGCGGGGACAGATACGCAGTATTTT; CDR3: CASSPTSLAGTDTQYF
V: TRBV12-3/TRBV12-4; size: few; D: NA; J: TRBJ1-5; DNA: TGTGCCAGCAGCCTGGGGGAGGATCAGCCCCAGCATTTT; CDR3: CASSLGEDQPQHF